The next 19 T cell receptor beta chains were all read from a single sample in a study of blood T cell repertoires in COVID-19. Clones were sequenced by immunoSEQ multiplex PCR, and TCRdb holds only the in-frame ones, with some missing. The repertoire has around 250,000 clones, around four fifths of them found once; the top ten carry approximately 5.9%. Specimen: peripheral blood. All receptors come from a man aged 80 or over with acute or convalescent COVID-19.

This clone was seen more than once but under ten times. The chain has TRBV25-1 and TRBJ2-7; perhaps TRBD2 as D (7 bases). V was shortened by 10 bases and J by 6 bases, with 16 bases between the two germline ends. The CDR3 runs to 12 residues. Per germline, CDR1 MGHDK and CDR2 SYGVNS. The CDR3 DNA is TGTGCCAACACAGCGGGACAAACCGAGCAGTACTTC. This translates into CANTAGQTEQYF.

CDR3 bases: TGTGCCAGCAGCCAAGTTAGCGGGAGGTTTGGAGATACGCAGTATTTT. Protein sequence: CASSQVSGRFGDTQYF. V and J are TRBV3-1 (or the pseudogene TRBV3-2) and TRBJ2-3; 10 bases match TRBD2. The CDR3 length is 16 residues. The J segment lost 5 bases and the V segment lost 1 base, leaving 6 bases of the junction unmatched. CDR1 is LGHDT and CDR2 is YNNKEL in the germline V gene (reference sequence).

To note about this clone: The sample holds other DNA sequences that translate to the same CDR3. The chain is built from TRBV18 and TRBJ1-2; TRBD1 aligns across 7 bases. Trimming cost V 6 bases and J 4 bases; bases outside gene matches: 5. CDR3 length: 13 amino acids. CDR1 KGHSH and CDR2 LQKENI come from the germline V gene. In nucleotides, the CDR3 is TGTGCCAGCTCCCGGACAGGTGTCTATGGCTACACCTTC. Translated: CASSRTGVYGYTF.

The genes are TRBV5-1 and TRBJ2-5; 10 bases are shared with TRBD2. V trimming: 2 bases; J trimming: 4 bases; junction bases outside the gene matches: 5. Germline V gene sequence: CDR1 SGHRS, CDR2 YFSETQ. The CDR3 is made up of 15 amino acids. The CDR3 nucleotides read TGCGCCAGCAGCTTCACTAGCGGGGACGGAGAGACCCAGTACTTC. Its protein is CASSFTSGDGETQYF.

The V gene is TRBV11-3, the J gene TRBJ2-3; D is possibly TRBD2 (7 bases). CDR1 is SGHNT, CDR2 YENEEA, per germline. Trimming cost V 6 bases and J 0 bases, with 13 bases left between them. The CDR3 extends over 15 amino acids. In nucleotides, the CDR3 is TGTGCCAGCAGTCCGGGGGGCACTAGCACAGATACGCAGTATTTT. Protein sequence: CASSPGGTSTDTQYF.

This clone was recorded a few times. The V and J genes are TRBV5-4 and TRBJ1-5; D gene ambiguous. V lost 2 bases and J lost 2, with 5 bases in between. CDR3 length equals 13 residues. Looked up from germline, CDR1 is SGHNT and CDR2 is YYREEE (reference sequence). CDR3 bases: TGTGCCAGCAGCTTCGGAGGCAATCAGCCCCAGCATTTT. Translating it yields CASSFGGNQPQHF. Complete variable domain (other parts from reference TRBV5-4 and TRBJ1-5): ETGVTQSPTHLIKTRGQQVTLRCSSQSGHNTVSWYQQALGQGPQFIFQYYREEENGRGNFPPRFSGLQFPNYSSELNVNALELDDSALYLCASSFGGNQPQHFGDGTRLSIL.

The chain is built from TRBV5-1 and TRBJ2-1; 14 bases align to TRBD2. This CDR3 has 16 amino acids. Germline V lookup: CDR1 SGHRS, CDR2 YFSETQ. V shed 0 bases and J 10 bases; nucleotides not matched to a gene: 6. The CDR3 spells CASSLAGLAGAGEQFF. Written as DNA, the CDR3 is TGCGCCAGCAGCTTGGCGGGACTAGCGGGGGCGGGAGAGCAGTTCTTC.

This rearrangement joins TRBV2 to TRBJ2-1; D possibly corresponds to TRBD1 (6 bases). The CDR3 has 15 residues. The V end was cut by 3 bases, the J end by 8 bases, with 17 bases between. Germline V lookup: CDR1 SNHLY, CDR2 FYNNEI. CDR3 sequence (DNA): TGTGCCAGCAGTGATCCGGGACAACCAAACGATGAGCAGTTCTTC. This codes for CASSDPGQPNDEQFF.

The chain is built from TRBV11-2 and TRBJ1-2; D ambiguous. Germline V gene sequence: CDR1 SGHAT, CDR2 FQNNGV. The length of the CDR3 is 13 residues. The V end was cut by 0 bases, the J end by 6 bases, with 8 bases between. In DNA form, the CDR3 reads TGTGCCAGCAGCTTAGATCGCCAGAATGGCTACACCTTC. Translation: CASSLDRQNGYTF.

A word on this clone: The sample contains more than one DNA sequence encoding this CDR3. The chain combines TRBV18 with TRBJ2-5, with D perhaps matching TRBD1 (5 bases). The CDR3 length is 14 residues. V was cut by 3 bases and J by 5 bases, with 13 bases left in between. CDR1 is KGHSH and CDR2 is LQKENI in the germline V gene. The CDR3 spells CASSPLQGGETQYF. CDR3 nucleotides: TGTGCCAGCTCACCCCTCCAGGGTGGGGAGACCCAGTACTTC.

The rearrangement links TRBV6-1 to TRBJ1-5; 7 bases line up with TRBD1. V lost 3 bases, J lost 5 bases, and 4 bases stayed unmatched. The germline CDR1 and CDR2 sequences are MNHNS and SASEGT. The CDR3 loop spans 14 amino acids. The CDR3 DNA follows: TGTGCCAGCAGTGAGGGACAGCGTCATCAGCCCCAGCATTTT. Protein product: CASSEGQRHQPQHF.

V gene TRBV7-2 combines with J gene TRBJ1-2; 8 bases align to TRBD1. The V gene end was trimmed by 1 base and the J gene end by 4 bases; junction bases not matched to a gene: 5. The CDR3 covers 15 residues. Germline CDR1 is SGHTA and CDR2 is FQGNSA. CDR3 bases: TGTGCCAGCAGCTTAGGCCAGGGGGCGTTCTATGGCTACACCTTC. It codes for CASSLGQGAFYGYTF.

The chain couples TRBV5-1 to TRBJ1-1; D is possibly TRBD1 (6 bases). Trimming removed 4 bases from V and 2 bases from J, with 12 bases in between. Per the germline V gene, CDR1 is SGHRS and CDR2 is YFSETQ. The CDR3 is 14 residues long. The CDR3 DNA is TGCGCCAGCAGCATTACAGGGCTCAACACTGAAGCTTTCTTT. Translating it yields CASSITGLNTEAFF.

This chain uses TRBV24-1 with TRBJ2-1, with 10 positions matching TRBD1. Germline trimming cut 2 bases from V and 4 bases from J; bases unmatched to any gene: 4. This CDR3 is 16 amino acids long. Looked up from germline, CDR1 is KGHDR and CDR2 is SFDVKD. The CDR3 coding sequence is TGTGCCACCAGTGATTCCGGACAGGGGGTGTACAATGAGCAGTTCTTC. It yields the protein CATSDSGQGVYNEQFF.

V gene TRBV4-1 combines with J gene TRBJ1-2, with 7 positions matching TRBD1. V lost 0 bases and J lost 2; bases outside the gene matches: 9. CDR1 is MGHRA, CDR2 YSYEKL, per germline. The CDR3 consists of 17 residues. Here the CDR3 DNA reads TGCGCCAGCAGCCAAGAAAGGGGAACAGGGGACAACTATGGCTACACCTTC. It yields the protein CASSQERGTGDNYGYTF.

The rearrangement joins TRBV10-3 to TRBJ2-7; TRBD1 aligns across 10 bases. Germline trimming cut 8 bases from V and 7 bases from J; bases unmatched to any gene: 11. This CDR3 is 14 amino acids long. CDR1 and CDR2 (germline): ENHRY, SYGVKD. The DNA of the CDR3 is TGTGCCATCCGTGGGACAGGGGCGAGTTTGGAGCAGTACTTC. It is translated as CAIRGTGASLEQYF.

This sequence joins TRBV10-3 and TRBJ2-5, with 13 bases lining up with TRBD2. Germline V CDR1 and CDR2: ENHRY, SYGVKD. J lost 1 base, V lost 3 bases, and 2 bases had no gene match. There are 16 residues in the CDR3. DNA for the CDR3: TGTGCCATCAGTGACGGGACTAGCGGGATCCAAGAGACCCAGTACTTC. This encodes CAISDGTSGIQETQYF.

The chain links TRBV5-1 to TRBJ1-4; TRBD1 matches at 8 bases. The germline CDR1 and CDR2 sequences are SGHRS and YFSETQ. The CDR3 loop spans 17 amino acids. The J segment lost 4 bases and the V segment lost 4 bases, leaving 12 bases of the junction unmatched. CDR3 protein: CASSTTTGATSNEKLFF. DNA of the CDR3: TGCGCCAGCAGCACCACGACAGGGGCAACCAGTAATGAAAAACTGTTTTTT.

The chain joins TRBV11-2 to TRBJ2-7; 7 positions agree with TRBD1. CDR1 is SGHAT, CDR2 FQNNGV, per germline. The CDR3 length is 14 residues. J gave up 5 bases and V 4 bases, and 8 bases lay outside the gene matches. The CDR3 sequence: CASSSFNRGNEQYF. The CDR3 DNA reads TGTGCCAGCAGCTCGTTTAACAGGGGAAACGAGCAGTACTTC.